These 17 T cell receptor beta chains originate from one sample sequenced in a study of radiation and T cells in renal cell carcinoma. Time point in this sample: baseline pretreatment blood. As for treatment: 15 Gy SBRT to primary tumor, nephrectomy 4 weeks later. This table comes from immunoSEQ multiplex PCR, and its TCRdb copy is limited to in-frame clones, with some not included. The repertoire holds over 120,000 clones, with roughly 90% as singletons. Sample: blood, taken from a patient whose treatment included radiotherapy and nephrectomy. All receptors come from a woman between 50 and 59 years old with renal cell carcinoma.

The J gene is TRBJ1-3, the V gene TRBV7-9; unclear D gene. Trimming stripped 10 bases from V and 3 bases from J, with 13 bases between. CDR3 length equals 13 residues. Germline V gives CDR1 SEHNR, CDR2 FQNEAQ (reference sequence). The CDR3 nucleotides are TGTGCCACCAAAATCTGGGGTGGAAACACCATATATTTT. It yields the protein CATKIWGGNTIYF.

This clone is a singleton in its sample. The CDR3 here is CASSIGMIDGYTF. In nucleotides, the CDR3 is TGTGCCAGTAGTATAGGGATGATTGATGGCTACACCTTC. The chain couples TRBV19 to TRBJ1-2; D not certain. This CDR3 spans 13 amino acids. V was trimmed by 1 base and J by 6 bases, leaving 9 bases between them. Per the germline V gene, CDR1 is LNHDA and CDR2 is SQIVND (reference sequence).

The rearrangement uses TRBV19 and TRBJ2-2; 9 bases line up with TRBD1. The V and J ends lost 5 bases and 4 bases, in that order; junction bases with no gene match: 8. Germline-derived CDR1 and CDR2 are LNHDA and SQIVND (reference sequence). There are 16 residues in the CDR3. The CDR3: CASSGTGGVITGELFF. The CDR3 DNA reads TGTGCCAGTAGTGGAACAGGGGGCGTAATCACCGGGGAGCTGTTTTTT.

This sequence joins TRBV18 and TRBJ2-5; D uncertain. In germline, CDR1 is KGHSH, CDR2 LQKENI. The CDR3 is made up of 12 amino acids. V gave up 3 bases and J gave up 1 base, with 3 bases separating them. The CDR3 is CASSPIQETQYF. CDR3 nucleotide sequence: TGTGCCAGCTCACCGATCCAAGAGACCCAGTACTTC.

This chain joins TRBV10-2 and TRBJ2-2; D may be TRBD2 (6 bases). CDR1 and CDR2 (germline): WSHSY, SAAADI. Trimming left V 6 bases short and J 6 bases short, with 14 bases between. The CDR3 has 14 residues. The CDR3 loop is CASRALALAGELFF. The CDR3 region has the DNA TGCGCCAGCAGGGCACTAGCTCTGGCCGGGGAGCTGTTTTTT.

This rearrangement joins TRBV5-1 to TRBJ2-3, with 12 bases aligning to TRBD2. This CDR3 is built from 17 residues. CDR1 and CDR2 from the germline V gene are SGHRS and YFSETQ. V lost 1 base, J lost 5 bases, and 8 bases stayed unmatched. For the CDR3, the DNA is TGCGCCAGCAGCTTGAGACTAGCGGGGGCCGGAAGAGATACGCAGTATTTT. Its protein is CASSLRLAGAGRDTQYF.

The chain joins TRBV7-9 to TRBJ2-5; D remains unclear. Germline V gene data show CDR1 as SEHNR and CDR2 as FQNEAQ (reference sequence). V lost 5 bases to trimming and J lost 7 bases, with 8 bases between them. CDR3 length: 11 residues. The CDR3 sequence is CASSLQATQYF. The CDR3 DNA follows: TGTGCCAGCAGCCTCCAGGCGACCCAGTACTTC.

This rearrangement joins TRBV29-1 to TRBJ1-5; 8 bases align to TRBD1. The CDR3 totals 13 residues. The germline V gene encodes CDR1 SQVTM and CDR2 ANQGSEA. The trim removed 6 bases at V and 2 bases at J, leaving 3 bases unmatched. CDR3 amino acids: CSVGQGGNQPQHF. DNA of the CDR3: TGCAGCGTAGGACAGGGAGGCAATCAGCCCCAGCATTTT. Based on the CDR3 plus reference TRBV29-1 and TRBJ1-5, the full variable domain is SAVISQKPSRDICQRGTSLTIQCQVDSQVTMMFWYRQQPGQSLTLIATANQGSEATYESGFVIDKFPISRPNLTFSTLTVSNMSPEDSSIYLCSVGQGGNQPQHFGDGTRLSIL.

V gene TRBV2 combines with J gene TRBJ1-5; D perhaps matches TRBD1 (5 bases). V gave up 6 bases and J gave up 3 bases, with 18 bases separating them. The CDR3 sequence is 16 residues long. Germline loops: CDR1 SNHLY, CDR2 FYNNEI. The CDR3 DNA is TGTGCCAGCAGCCAACACGCGGGGCTGAACAATCAGCCCCAGCATTTT. Its translation: CASSQHAGLNNQPQHF.

This chain links TRBV21-1 with TRBJ1-5. TRBV21-1 is a pseudogene locus. The CDR3 length is 15 residues. CDR3 in amino acids: CASGGPLRNNQPQHF. The CDR3 nucleotides are TGTGCCAGCGGGGGACCGTTAAGGAACAATCAGCCCCAGCATTTT.

The J gene is TRBJ2-7, the V gene TRBV6-5; 11 bases line up with TRBD1. The CDR3 covers 15 residues. Germline-derived CDR1 and CDR2 are MNHEY and SVGAGI. V was pared by 6 bases and J by 1 base, with 5 bases of the junction left unmatched. CDR3 sequence reads: CASRPGQGDSYEQYF. CDR3 DNA sequence: TGTGCCAGCAGACCGGGACAGGGGGATTCCTACGAGCAGTACTTC.

The J gene is TRBJ2-7, the V gene TRBV12-2; TRBD2 was called by the table and not checked on the DNA. TRBV12-2 is classified as a pseudogene. The length of the CDR3 is 18 residues. This chain's CDR3 is CASRLEGRGVLSSYEQYF. As DNA, the CDR3 is TGTGCAAGTCGCTTAGAGGGACGGGGGGTCCTCTCTTCCTACGAGCAGTACTTC.

The rearrangement uses TRBV11-2 and TRBJ2-2; 9 bases map to TRBD2. CDR1 and CDR2 from the germline V gene are SGHAT and FQNNGV. Germline trimming cut 1 base from V and 4 bases from J; bases unmatched to any gene: 10. The CDR3 length is 18 residues. The CDR3 reads CASSLVTSGGRSTGELFF. DNA for the CDR3: TGTGCCAGCAGCTTAGTAACCAGCGGGGGGCGCAGCACCGGGGAGCTGTTTTTT.

This clone appeared a single time. The chain is built from TRBV15 and TRBJ2-5; 7 bases match TRBD1. CDR3 length: 16 residues. V trimming: 1 base; J trimming: 5 bases; junction bases outside the gene matches: 10. Looked up from germline, CDR1 is LNHNV and CDR2 is YYDKDF (reference sequence). The CDR3 DNA reads TGTGCCACCAGCAGAGCCCGAGCCGGGACAGTGGAGACCCAGTACTTC. As protein: CATSRARAGTVETQYF.

The chain has TRBV7-3 and TRBJ2-3; TRBD1 or TRBD2 may be the D gene (5 bases each). Germline V gene lookup returns CDR1 SGHTA and CDR2 FQGTGA. Trimming cost V 5 bases and J 2 bases, with 8 bases left between them. The CDR3 runs 13 residues. The CDR3 loop reads CASSRGLTDTQYF. DNA of the CDR3: TGTGCCAGCAGCCGGGGCCTCACAGATACGCAGTATTTT.

This chain links TRBV6-5 with TRBJ1-3; D unresolved. Trimming removed 5 bases from V and 0 bases from J, with 5 bases in between. Germline CDR1 is MNHEY and CDR2 is SVGAGI. The CDR3 runs to 13 residues. CDR3 sequence reads: CASSPASGNTIYF. The DNA for the CDR3 is TGTGCCAGCAGTCCAGCCTCTGGAAACACCATATATTTT.

V is TRBV29-1 and J is TRBJ2-1; no clear D gene. The CDR3 is 11 residues long. Trimming cost V 4 bases and J 5 bases, with 6 bases left between them. Germline loops: CDR1 SQVTM, CDR2 ANQGSEA. CDR3 DNA sequence: TGCAGCGTTGCACGGGACAATGAGCAGTTCTTC. As protein: CSVARDNEQFF.